This T cell receptor (beta chain) was found in a study of OX40 agonist ivuxolimab in advanced cancers. On the study more broadly: Patients' therapy was ivuxolimab, an antibody that acts as an agonist of OX40 (CD134). Previous treatment with anti-PD-1, anti-PD-L1 or anti-CTLA-4 therapy was allowed; more than 35% had received some.

Clones were read by immunoSEQ multiplex PCR, and TCRdb kept only the in-frame ones, dropping some. The table has about 98,000 clones, about 92% seen once. Study-wide results and limits: The mean number of expanded clones was higher in CD8+ T cells than in CD4+. Circulating CD4+ and CD8+ T cells showed clonal expansion by week 6 at 0.1 to 3.0 mg/kg.

This clone is a singleton in its sample. Antigen specificity is unknown. The specimen was CD4+ or CD8+ T cells sorted from blood, collected in a trial of the OX40 agonist ivuxolimab. This TCR was sampled from an adult with an advanced solid tumor such as melanoma, head and neck, liver or kidney cancer.

CDR3 protein: CASSSPGPYNEQFF. The DNA for the CDR3 is TGTGCCAGCAGTTCACCGGGACCTTACAATGAGCAGTTCTTC. The chain couples TRBV28 to TRBJ2-1; D possibly uses TRBD1 or TRBD2 (5 bases each). Looked up from germline, CDR1 is MDHEN and CDR2 is SYDVKM. The length of the CDR3 is 14 residues. V lost 4 bases and J 4 bases, leaving 11 bases between the germline ends.